The 18 T cell receptor beta chains below all came from one sample that was sequenced in a study of T-cell reconstitution after alpha-beta-depleted transplantation in children. Molecular barcoding with unique molecular identifiers was used for the TCRbeta library. TCRdb reanalysed the PCR reads using MiXCR and keeps one entry per CDR3 protein. The sample carries approximately 500,000 distinct CDR3 sequences, 10% to 13% recorded once. The sample consisted of PBMCs, taken before TCRalphabeta/CD19-depleted stem cell transplant. The receptors derive from a child aged 2-15 years with inherited bone marrow failure, due to receive a stem cell transplant.

This clonotype has just a few counts. The chain employs TRBV13 and TRBJ2-1; D not certain. Germline CDR1 reads PRHDT; CDR2 reads FYEKMQ (reference sequence). V was shortened by 5 bases and J by 7 bases, with 12 bases between the two germline ends. The CDR3 runs 13 residues. The CDR3 nucleotides read TGTGCCAGCAGCGCCCCCCCTAGGAATGAGCAGTTCTTC. Residues: CASSAPPRNEQFF.

The V and J genes are TRBV4-3 and TRBJ2-2, with 7 bases lining up with TRBD1. The CDR3 length is 16 residues. V was pared by 0 bases and J by 7 bases, with 8 bases of the junction left unmatched. CDR1 is LGHNA and CDR2 is YSLEER in the germline V gene. The CDR3 DNA sequence: TGCGCCAGCAGCCAAGATATAGTAGGGGGCCTCGGGGAGCTGTTTTTT. Its translation is CASSQDIVGGLGELFF.

Remarks on this clonotype: The junction departs from germline at one end; a sequencing error may be responsible. V is TRBV5-1 and J is TRBJ2-5; D possibly corresponds to TRBD2 (6 bases). The germline V gene has CDR1 SGHRS and CDR2 YFSETQ. The CDR3 has 16 residues. CDR3 sequence: CASSLGTRGGSESQYF. In nucleotides, the CDR3 is TGCGCCAGCAGCTTGGGGACCCGGGGAGGTTCAGAGAGCCAGTACTTC.

This clonotype was found many times. The rearrangement uses TRBV15 and TRBJ2-2; D unclear. The CDR3 runs 13 residues. Germline CDR1 reads LNHNV; CDR2 reads YYDKDF (reference sequence). The V end was cut by 2 bases, the J end by 7 bases, with 8 bases between. CDR3 sequence: CATSRFKVGELFF. DNA for the CDR3: TGTGCCACCAGCAGATTCAAGGTCGGGGAGCTGTTTTTT.

The J gene is TRBJ2-3, the V gene TRBV7-8; D might be TRBD2 (6 bases). CDR1 and CDR2 from the germline V gene are SGHVS and FQNEAQ. The CDR3 runs 13 residues. V was trimmed by 5 bases and J by 6 bases, leaving 12 bases between them. CDR3 nucleotide sequence: TGTGCCAGCAGCGCCGACCGGGGGGATACGCAGTATTTT. Amino acid sequence: CASSADRGDTQYF.

Ten or more counts support this clonotype. This chain uses TRBV7-2 with TRBJ2-7; D possibly corresponds to TRBD2 (6 bases). The CDR3 sequence is 14 residues long. Germline assignment: CDR1 SGHTA and CDR2 FQGNSA. V lost 1 base, J lost 2 bases, and 9 bases lay in between. The chain's CDR3 is CASSLEDYTYEQYF. In DNA, the CDR3 is TGTGCCAGCAGCTTAGAGGACTACACCTACGAGCAGTACTTC.

This clonotype was found many times. Written as DNA, the CDR3 is TGCGCCAGCAGCTGGAGGACAGGGAGTCATAACACTGAAGCTTTCTTT. Its translation: CASSWRTGSHNTEAFF. This sequence joins TRBV5-1 and TRBJ1-1; 8 positions match TRBD1. From germline, CDR1 is SGHRS and CDR2 YFSETQ. This CDR3 contains 16 residues. V was clipped by 3 bases and J by 2 bases; unmatched bases: 9.

Many counts were recorded for this clonotype. The genes are TRBV27 and TRBJ2-7, with D perhaps TRBD1 or TRBD2 (5 bases each). V shed 0 bases and J shed 5 bases, with 17 bases lying between them. CDR1 MNHEY and CDR2 SMNVEV come from the germline V gene (reference sequence). The CDR3 is made up of 16 amino acids. CDR3 in amino acids: CASSLSVGAGIHEQYF. The CDR3, as DNA: TGTGCCAGCAGTTTATCGGTGGGAGCAGGGATCCACGAGCAGTACTTC.

This clonotype was recorded at least ten times. The chain combines TRBV11-2 with TRBJ2-4, with a possible D match to TRBD1 (6 bases). Per germline, CDR1 SGHAT and CDR2 FQNNGV. CDR3 size: 11 residues. Trimming left V 4 bases short and J 10 bases short, with 8 bases between. For the CDR3, the DNA is TGTGCCAGCAGCTCCCAGGGGATTCAGTACTTC. Amino acids: CASSSQGIQYF.

The rearrangement links TRBV18 to TRBJ1-1; TRBD1 matches 10 bases. There are 13 residues in the CDR3. CDR1 KGHSH and CDR2 LQKENI come from the germline V gene. Trimming took 3 bases from V and 11 from J; bases not matched to a gene: 6. CDR3 sequence: CASSPAGQGEAFF. The CDR3 region has the DNA TGTGCCAGCTCACCGGCTGGACAGGGGGAGGCTTTCTTT.

This clonotype was counted many times. The chain joins TRBV7-9 to TRBJ2-5, with D uncertain. The V gene lost 3 bases and the J gene lost 7 bases, with 6 bases spanning the gap. CDR3 size: 11 residues. Per germline, CDR1 SEHNR and CDR2 FQNEAQ (reference sequence). The CDR3, as DNA: TGTGCCAGCAGCTTTCTAGTGACCCAGTACTTC. Translation gives CASSFLVTQYF.

There are many counts of this clonotype. This chain connects TRBV11-2 to TRBJ2-2; D is ambiguous. This CDR3 has 12 residues. The germline V and J ends were trimmed by 0 bases and 4 bases, with 0 bases remaining between them. The V gene's germline CDR1 is SGHAT and CDR2 FQNNGV. In DNA form, the CDR3 reads TGTGCCAGCAGCTTAGACACCGGGGAGCTGTTTTTT. It is translated as CASSLDTGELFF.

This clonotype has a count of ten or more. The chain is built from TRBV28 and TRBJ1-2; 9 bases are shared with TRBD1. This CDR3 comprises 13 residues. The V segment lost 5 bases and the J segment 7 bases; nucleotides outside the gene matches: 5. Germline values: CDR1 MDHEN, CDR2 SYDVKM. CDR3 protein: CASSRGQGGGYTF. The CDR3, as DNA: TGTGCCAGCAGTAGGGGACAGGGTGGTGGCTACACCTTC.

There are a few counts of this clonotype. The chain links TRBV7-9 to TRBJ2-1; 14 bases agree with TRBD2. Trimming removed 6 bases from V and 6 bases from J; junction bases left unmatched: 10. Germline V lookup: CDR1 SEHNR, CDR2 FQNEAQ (reference sequence). The CDR3 spans 17 residues. The CDR3 here is CASSTGTSGRSGNEQFF. For the CDR3, the DNA is TGTGCCAGCAGTACCGGGACTAGCGGGAGATCTGGCAATGAGCAGTTCTTC.

This clonotype has ten or more counts. The V and J genes are TRBV10-3 and TRBJ2-4; D might be TRBD1 or TRBD2, each matching 5 bases. The CDR3 is made up of 14 amino acids. With 3 bases removed from V and 9 bases from J, the gap between germline ends came to 15 bases. Germline loops: CDR1 ENHRY, CDR2 SYGVKD. The CDR3 nucleotides are TGTGCCATCAGTGATGAGGGGCGCCCGGGCATTCAGTACTTC. Translating gives CAISDEGRPGIQYF.

This sequence joins TRBV18 and TRBJ1-6; 7 positions match TRBD1. The CDR3 sequence is 13 residues long. Germline CDR1 and CDR2: KGHSH and LQKENI. The V and J ends lost 5 bases and 8 bases, in that order; junction bases with no gene match: 3. The CDR3 sequence: CASSDRVDSPLHF. DNA of the CDR3: TGTGCCAGCTCAGACAGGGTCGATTCACCCCTCCACTTT.

This clonotype was picked up many times. The rearrangement joins TRBV2 to TRBJ2-7; a possible D gene is TRBD1 (6 bases). Germline V lookup: CDR1 SNHLY, CDR2 FYNNEI. Trimming pared 5 bases from V and 0 bases from J, leaving 11 bases between. CDR3 length: 14 residues. This CDR3 is CASSPQGYSYEQYF. The CDR3 coding sequence is TGTGCCAGCAGTCCCCAGGGGTACTCCTACGAGCAGTACTTC.

This clonotype came up a few times. CDR3 in DNA: TGCGCCAGCAGCTCTACGGGACAGGGTTACGGAAACACCATATATTTT. Protein: CASSSTGQGYGNTIYF. The J gene is TRBJ1-3, the V gene TRBV4-3; TRBD1 matches at 9 bases. Germline CDR1 and CDR2: LGHNA and YSLEER. The CDR3 length is 16 residues. The V gene end was trimmed by 5 bases and the J gene end by 4 bases; junction bases not matched to a gene: 9.